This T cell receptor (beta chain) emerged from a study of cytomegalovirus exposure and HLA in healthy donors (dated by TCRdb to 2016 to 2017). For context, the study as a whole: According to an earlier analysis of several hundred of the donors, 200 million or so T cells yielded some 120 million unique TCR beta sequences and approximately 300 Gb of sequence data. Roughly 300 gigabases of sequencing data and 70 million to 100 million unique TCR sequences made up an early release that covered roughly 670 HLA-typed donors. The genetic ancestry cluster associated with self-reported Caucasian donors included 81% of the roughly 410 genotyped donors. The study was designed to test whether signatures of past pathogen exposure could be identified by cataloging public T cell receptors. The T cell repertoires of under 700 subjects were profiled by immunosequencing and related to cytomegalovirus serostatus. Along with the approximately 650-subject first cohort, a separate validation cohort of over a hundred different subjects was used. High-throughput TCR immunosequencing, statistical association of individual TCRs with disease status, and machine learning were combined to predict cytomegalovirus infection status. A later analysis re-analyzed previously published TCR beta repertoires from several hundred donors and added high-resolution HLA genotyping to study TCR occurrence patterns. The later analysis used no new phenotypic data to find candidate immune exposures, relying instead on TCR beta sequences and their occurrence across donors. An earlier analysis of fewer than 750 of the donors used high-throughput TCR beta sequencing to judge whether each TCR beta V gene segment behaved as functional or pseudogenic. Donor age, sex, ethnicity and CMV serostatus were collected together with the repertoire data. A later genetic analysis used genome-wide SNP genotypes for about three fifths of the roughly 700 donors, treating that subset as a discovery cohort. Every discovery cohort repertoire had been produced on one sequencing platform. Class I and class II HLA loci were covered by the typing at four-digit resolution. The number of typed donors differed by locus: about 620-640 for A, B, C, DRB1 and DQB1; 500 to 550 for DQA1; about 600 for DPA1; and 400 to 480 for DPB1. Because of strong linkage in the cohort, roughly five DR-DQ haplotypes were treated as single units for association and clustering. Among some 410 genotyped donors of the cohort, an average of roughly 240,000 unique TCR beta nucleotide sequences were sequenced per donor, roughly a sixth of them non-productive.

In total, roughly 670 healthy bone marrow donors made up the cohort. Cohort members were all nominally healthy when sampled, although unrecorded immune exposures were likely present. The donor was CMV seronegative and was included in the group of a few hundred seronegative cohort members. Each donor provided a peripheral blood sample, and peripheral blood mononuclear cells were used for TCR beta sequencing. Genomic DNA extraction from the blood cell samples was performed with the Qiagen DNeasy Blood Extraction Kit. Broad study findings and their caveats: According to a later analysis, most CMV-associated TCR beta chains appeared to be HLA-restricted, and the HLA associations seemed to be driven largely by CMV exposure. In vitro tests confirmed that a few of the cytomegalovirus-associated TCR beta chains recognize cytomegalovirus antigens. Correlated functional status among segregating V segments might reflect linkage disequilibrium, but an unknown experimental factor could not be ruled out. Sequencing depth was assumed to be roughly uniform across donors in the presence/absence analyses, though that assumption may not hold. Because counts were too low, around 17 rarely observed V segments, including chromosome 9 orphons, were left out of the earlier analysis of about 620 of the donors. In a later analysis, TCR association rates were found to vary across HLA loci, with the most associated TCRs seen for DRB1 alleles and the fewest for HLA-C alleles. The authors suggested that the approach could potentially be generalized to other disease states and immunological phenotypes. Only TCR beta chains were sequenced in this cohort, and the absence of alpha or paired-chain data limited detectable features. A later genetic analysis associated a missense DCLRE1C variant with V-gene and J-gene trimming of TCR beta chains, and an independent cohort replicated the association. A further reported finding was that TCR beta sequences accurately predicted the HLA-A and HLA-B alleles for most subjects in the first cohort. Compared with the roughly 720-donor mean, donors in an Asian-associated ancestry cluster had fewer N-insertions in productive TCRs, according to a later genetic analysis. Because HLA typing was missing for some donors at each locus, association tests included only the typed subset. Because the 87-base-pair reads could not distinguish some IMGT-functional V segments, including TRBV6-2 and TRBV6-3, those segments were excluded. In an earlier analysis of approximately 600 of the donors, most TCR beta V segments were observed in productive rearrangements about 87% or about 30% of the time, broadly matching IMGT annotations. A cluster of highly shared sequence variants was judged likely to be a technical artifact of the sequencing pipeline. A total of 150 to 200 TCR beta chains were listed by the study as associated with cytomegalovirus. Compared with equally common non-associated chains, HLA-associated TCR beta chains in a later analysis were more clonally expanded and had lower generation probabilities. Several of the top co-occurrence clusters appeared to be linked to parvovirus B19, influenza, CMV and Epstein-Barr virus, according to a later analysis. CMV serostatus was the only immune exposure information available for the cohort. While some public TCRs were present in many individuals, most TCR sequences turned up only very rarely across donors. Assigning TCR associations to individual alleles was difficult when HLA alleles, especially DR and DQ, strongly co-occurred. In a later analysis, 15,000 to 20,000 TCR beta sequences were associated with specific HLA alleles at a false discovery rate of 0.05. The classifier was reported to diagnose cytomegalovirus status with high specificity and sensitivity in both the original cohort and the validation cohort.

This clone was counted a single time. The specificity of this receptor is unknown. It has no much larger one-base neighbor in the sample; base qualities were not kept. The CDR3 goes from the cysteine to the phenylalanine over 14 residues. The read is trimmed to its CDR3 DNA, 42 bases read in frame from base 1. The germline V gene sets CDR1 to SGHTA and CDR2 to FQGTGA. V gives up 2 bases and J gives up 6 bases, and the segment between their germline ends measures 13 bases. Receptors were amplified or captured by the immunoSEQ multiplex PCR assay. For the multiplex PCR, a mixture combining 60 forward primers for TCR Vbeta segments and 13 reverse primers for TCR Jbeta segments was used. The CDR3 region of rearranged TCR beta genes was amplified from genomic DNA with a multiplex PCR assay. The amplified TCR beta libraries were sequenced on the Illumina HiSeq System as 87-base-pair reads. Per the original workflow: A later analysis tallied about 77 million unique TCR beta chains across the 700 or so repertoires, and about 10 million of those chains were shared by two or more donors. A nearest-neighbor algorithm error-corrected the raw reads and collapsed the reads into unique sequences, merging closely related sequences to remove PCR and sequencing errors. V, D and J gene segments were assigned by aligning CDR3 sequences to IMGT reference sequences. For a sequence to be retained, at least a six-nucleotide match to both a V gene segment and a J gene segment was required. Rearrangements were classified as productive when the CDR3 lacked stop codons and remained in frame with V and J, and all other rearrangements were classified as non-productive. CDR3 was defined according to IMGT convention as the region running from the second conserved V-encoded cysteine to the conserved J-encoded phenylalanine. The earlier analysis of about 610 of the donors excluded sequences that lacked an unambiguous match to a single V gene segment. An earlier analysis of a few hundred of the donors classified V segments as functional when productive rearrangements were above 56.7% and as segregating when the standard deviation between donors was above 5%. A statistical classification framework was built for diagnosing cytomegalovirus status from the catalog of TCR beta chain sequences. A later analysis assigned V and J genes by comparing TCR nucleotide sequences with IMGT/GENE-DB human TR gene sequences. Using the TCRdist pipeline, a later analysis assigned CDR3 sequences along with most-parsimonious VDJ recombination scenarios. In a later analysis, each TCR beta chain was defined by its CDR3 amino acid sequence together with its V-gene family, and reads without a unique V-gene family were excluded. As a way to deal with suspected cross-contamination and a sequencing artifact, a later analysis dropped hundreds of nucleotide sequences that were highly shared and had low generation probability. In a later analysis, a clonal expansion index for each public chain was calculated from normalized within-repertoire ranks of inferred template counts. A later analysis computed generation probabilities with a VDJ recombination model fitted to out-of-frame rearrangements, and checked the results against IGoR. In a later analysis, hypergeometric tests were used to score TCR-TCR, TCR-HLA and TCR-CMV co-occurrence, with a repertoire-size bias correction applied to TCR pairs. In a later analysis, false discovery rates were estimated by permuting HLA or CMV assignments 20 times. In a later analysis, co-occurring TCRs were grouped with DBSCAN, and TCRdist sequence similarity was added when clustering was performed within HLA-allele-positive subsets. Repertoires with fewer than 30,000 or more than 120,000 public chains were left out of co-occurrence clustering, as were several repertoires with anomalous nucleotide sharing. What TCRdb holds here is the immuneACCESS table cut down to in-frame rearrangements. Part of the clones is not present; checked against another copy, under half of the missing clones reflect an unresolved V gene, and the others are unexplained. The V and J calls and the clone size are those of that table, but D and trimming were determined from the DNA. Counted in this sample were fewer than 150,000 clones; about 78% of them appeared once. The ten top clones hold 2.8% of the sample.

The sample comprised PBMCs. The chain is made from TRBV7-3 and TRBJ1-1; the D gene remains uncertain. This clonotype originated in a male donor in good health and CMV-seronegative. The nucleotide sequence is TGTGCCAGCAGCTTATCGGTTGTTCCCCCTGAAGCTTTCTTT. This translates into CASSLSVVPPEAFF.